Sequencing of this T cell receptor (beta chain) was carried out in a study of cytomegalovirus exposure and HLA in healthy donors. Study-wide background: Researchers previously reported finding fewer than 140 million unique TCR beta sequences from 170 million or so T cells. Whole-study findings and limits: TCR beta sequences reportedly predicted most subjects' HLA-A and HLA-B alleles accurately. A missense DCLRE1C variant was associated with V- and J-gene trimming of TCR beta chains in a later analysis, and an independent cohort replicated the association. Later on, an analysis tied 15,000 or so TCR beta sequences to HLA alleles at 0.05 false discovery rate.

As to this clone: Its target is unknown.

The PCR had 60 Vbeta and 13 Jbeta primers. The data were produced by immunoSEQ multiplex PCR, yet TCRdb's version contains in-frame clones alone and is incomplete. The data contain about 110,000 clones, roughly 71% of them singletons. V was pared by 7 bases and J by 2 bases, with 7 bases of the junction left unmatched. Germline V gives CDR1 SNHLY, CDR2 FYNNEI. The CDR3 spans 15 residues. Input material: PBMCs. The chain has TRBV2 and TRBJ2-2; 7 bases agree with TRBD1. The clonotype originates from a man in his forties in good health and CMV-seropositive. CDR3 amino acids: CASKVGTANTGELFF. The CDR3 DNA follows: TGTGCCAGCAAAGTGGGGACAGCTAACACCGGGGAGCTGTTTTTT. Full variable domain (missing parts from reference TRBV2 and TRBJ2-2): EPEVTQTPSHQVTQMGQEVILRCVPISNHLYFYWYRQILGQKVEFLVSFYNNEISEKSEIFDDQFSVERPDGSNFTLKIRSTKLEDSAMYFCASKVGTANTGELFFGEGSRLTVL.